This TCR beta chain was observed in a study of blood T cell repertoires in COVID-19 (dated by TCRdb to about 2020). With respect to the entire study: Samples covering the acute and convalescent phases of COVID-19 were provided by collaborators in the United States, Italy and Spain. The dataset comprised deeply sampled blood TCRbeta repertoires from subjects exposed to, actively infected with, or recovered from COVID-19. The samples were drawn from two sources: the first 160 participants of the ongoing ImmuneRACE study, and over 1,000 subjects contributed by 6 global collaborators. Where available, HLA class I and class II types were taken from metadata supplied by the sample provider and were not determined by assay-based typing. The prospective study material was composed of cDNA or gDNA derived from T cells, B-cell-depleted T cells, or PBMCs. Sample metadata almost always included a de-identified subject ID, COVID-19 status, age in years and sex. A freely available public database, intended as a resource for researchers studying the immune response to SARS-CoV-2, is where the repertoires were released. What the authors observed across the whole study: The amount of clinical and demographic metadata varied by source and participant and was provided uncurated.

Germline trimming: 5 bases from V, 1 base from J; junction bases outside gene matches: 7. Spanning cysteine to phenylalanine, the CDR3 consists of 16 amino acids. Here the CDR3 DNA is all that survives: 48 bases in frame from base 1. The CDR1 and CDR2 encoded by the germline V gene are LGHNT and FRNRAP. This clone came up a few times. The antigen it recognizes is unknown. Per-base quality was not reported, and no clone a single base away is much larger than it. Collaborating institutions collected whole blood in K2EDTA tubes following their own protocols. Collaborator samples were shipped for TCRbeta analysis as frozen whole blood, isolated PBMCs, or DNA extracted from either sample type. TCRbeta CDR3 regions were amplified from genomic DNA by means of the immunoSEQ Assay, a bias-controlled multiplex PCR. Per the source publication's procedure: Nucleated cell counts per sample were estimated from amplification of reference gene primers within the assay. To quantify the absolute abundance of each unique TCRbeta CDR3 rearrangement, sequence reads were collapsed and filtered. For each sample, productive Simpson clonality was calculated as the square root of Simpson's diversity index over productive rearrangements. The source is immuneACCESS, and TCRdb retained only in-frame sequences with V and J called. Part of the clones is not carried over; for the studies checked, unresolved V genes explain less than half of this, and the remainder is unexplained. The V and J calls and clone size are taken from that table; D and trimming were inferred from the DNA. Here the sample has roughly 100,000 clones; 85% occur a single time. The ten largest account for around 3.9% of the sample.

Source material: peripheral blood. This clonotype originated in a middle-aged man with acute or convalescent COVID-19. The sequence links TRBV12-5 to TRBJ2-5; 10 bases in between match TRBD2. The CDR3 region reads CASGQSVAGGQETQYF. The DNA reads as follows: TGTGCTAGTGGTCAAAGCGTAGCGGGGGGCCAAGAGACCCAGTACTTC.